Below, 25 T cell receptor beta chains from the same sample are listed, as sequenced in a study of stem cell transplantation in POMP-related autoinflammatory disease. Here immunoSEQ multiplex PCR was the method, and the copy in TCRdb shows in-frame clones only, minus some. The data hold roughly 68,000 clones, with roughly 88% observed a single time. Material: CD4+ T cells from PBMCs, obtained after stem cell transplantation. The receptors shown here come from a human patient with POMP-related autoinflammation and immune dysregulation (PRAID). Some of the T cells may derive from the graft donor.

The rearrangement links TRBV6-1 to TRBJ1-5; D is unclear. V lost 2 bases, J lost 10 bases, and 9 bases lay in between. The germline gives CDR1 MNHNS, CDR2 SASEGT. This CDR3 is built from 12 residues. The CDR3 loop reads CASSESRPPQHF. CDR3 DNA sequence: TGTGCCAGCAGTGAATCCAGGCCTCCCCAGCATTTT.

The chain employs TRBV27 and TRBJ1-2; D call uncertain. The CDR3 is made up of 15 amino acids. In germline, CDR1 is MNHEY, CDR2 SMNVEV (reference sequence). V was trimmed by 3 bases and J by 2 bases, leaving 13 bases between them. The CDR3 DNA reads as TGTGCCAGCAGTTTCGTCGGAGGGAGAAACTATGGCTACACCTTC. This gives the protein CASSFVGGRNYGYTF.

The J gene is TRBJ1-4, the V gene TRBV4-1; 9 bases match TRBD1. Trimming took 1 base from V and 7 from J; bases not matched to a gene: 10. The germline V gene has CDR1 MGHRA and CDR2 YSYEKL. The CDR3 runs to 17 residues. The CDR3 loop is CASSQGPIQGAGEKLFF. CDR3 coding DNA: TGCGCCAGCAGCCAAGGTCCTATACAGGGGGCGGGTGAAAAACTGTTTTTT.

This chain connects TRBV4-1 to TRBJ2-5; a possible D gene is TRBD1 (6 bases). Germline lookup yields CDR1 MGHRA and CDR2 YSYEKL. Trimming cost V 4 bases and J 5 bases, with 14 bases left between them. The CDR3 has 14 residues. The CDR3 region has the DNA TGCGCCAGCAGCCCGACAGGAGTAGAGGAGACCCAGTACTTC. Amino acids: CASSPTGVEETQYF.

The gene calls are TRBV6-5 and TRBJ1-2, with D possibly TRBD1 on 5 matching bases. The CDR3 is 13 amino acids. Trimming took off 0 bases at V and 8 bases at J, with 10 bases between the two ends. Germline V gene sequence: CDR1 MNHEY, CDR2 SVGAGI. CDR3 protein: CASSYSGVGGYTF. The CDR3 nucleotides are TGTGCCAGCAGTTACTCGGGGGTAGGCGGCTACACCTTC.

V usage is TRBV5-1 and J usage is TRBJ2-7; the match to TRBD2 covers 7 bases. Trimming took 4 bases from V and 3 from J; bases not matched to a gene: 10. CDR3 length: 15 residues. The V gene's germline CDR1 is SGHRS and CDR2 YFSETQ. The DNA of the CDR3 is TGCGCCAGCAGCCCACTAGGTGCGGGAGTCTACGAGCAGTACTTC. Translating it yields CASSPLGAGVYEQYF.

There are a few counts of this clone. The chain couples TRBV12-5 to TRBJ2-2; D is perhaps TRBD2 (5 bases). The CDR3 length is 16 residues. The V end lost 0 bases, the J end lost 4 bases, and 12 bases lay between the germline ends. Germline V gene lookup returns CDR1 LGHNT and CDR2 FRNRAP. The chain's CDR3 is CASGLVVAGVTGELFF. For the CDR3, the DNA is TGTGCTAGTGGTTTGGTAGTGGCGGGCGTCACCGGGGAGCTGTTTTTT.

This chain uses TRBV28 with TRBJ2-3; TRBD2 matches at 11 bases. Germline CDR1 and CDR2: MDHEN and SYDVKM. V was clipped by 3 bases and J by 2 bases; unmatched bases: 10. This CDR3 has 18 residues. The CDR3 region is CASSFPLTSGSFTDTQYF. DNA for the CDR3: TGTGCCAGCAGTTTCCCTCTTACTAGCGGGAGTTTCACAGATACGCAGTATTTT.

The V and J genes are TRBV2 and TRBJ2-5, with D hard to call. V was shortened by 4 bases and J by 4 bases, with 4 bases between the two germline ends. Germline V gene data show CDR1 as SNHLY and CDR2 as FYNNEI. This CDR3 has 11 residues. CDR3 coding DNA: TGTGCCAGCAGTGGGTTAGAGACCCAGTACTTC. Amino acid sequence: CASSGLETQYF.

The chain is built from TRBV15 and TRBJ2-7; perhaps TRBD2 as D (7 bases). The ends were cut back, 6 bases at V and 6 bases at J, with 18 bases in the middle. There are 14 residues in the CDR3. In germline, CDR1 is LNHNV, CDR2 YYDKDF (reference sequence). The CDR3 nucleotides are TGTGCCACCAGGGGAAGTGGACGGGGGGCCGAGCAGTACTTC. This codes for CATRGSGRGAEQYF.

Note on this clone: The same CDR3 also results from other DNA sequences found in this sample. This chain uses TRBV5-1 with TRBJ2-2; the match to TRBD2 covers 7 bases. The CDR3 is made up of 16 amino acids. Per the germline V gene, CDR1 is SGHRS and CDR2 is YFSETQ. J lost 0 bases, V lost 2 bases, and 4 bases had no gene match. CDR3 loop: CASSLAGTANTGELFF. CDR3 DNA: TGCGCCAGCAGCTTAGCGGGAACCGCGAACACCGGGGAGCTGTTTTTT. Full variable domain (outside the CDR3, taken from reference TRBV5-1 and TRBJ2-2): KAGVTQTPRYLIKTRGQQVTLSCSPISGHRSVSWYQQTPGQGLQFLFEYFSETQRNKGNFPGRFSGRQFSNSRSEMNVSTLELGDSALYLCASSLAGTANTGELFFGEGSRLTVL.

The rearrangement uses TRBV5-5 and TRBJ2-7, with D tentatively TRBD1 or TRBD2 (5 bases each). CDR3 length equals 12 residues. Trimming left V 0 bases short and J 6 bases short, with 7 bases between. Germline V CDR1 and CDR2: SGHKS, YYEKEE (reference sequence). CDR3: CASSLEGTEQYF. The CDR3 DNA is TGTGCCAGCAGCTTGGAGGGGACCGAGCAGTACTTC.

The chain employs TRBV5-1 and TRBJ2-7; TRBD2 matches at 8 bases. CDR1 SGHRS and CDR2 YFSETQ come from the germline V gene. Losses at the gene ends were 3 bases for V and 2 bases for J; bases not matched to a gene: 7. The CDR3 loop spans 15 amino acids. The CDR3 nucleotides read TGCGCCAGCAGCTGGGGGACTAGATTTACCTACGAGCAGTACTTC. Its translation is CASSWGTRFTYEQYF.

The chain carries TRBV6-5 and TRBJ1-5, with TRBD1 as a possible D gene (6 bases). The CDR3 is 15 residues long. Trimming pared 6 bases from V and 3 bases from J, leaving 15 bases between. Germline V lookup: CDR1 MNHEY, CDR2 SVGAGI. The CDR3 loop is CASRPSGAFNQPQHF. As DNA, the CDR3 is TGTGCCAGCAGGCCGTCGGGGGCTTTCAATCAGCCCCAGCATTTT.

The chain carries TRBV4-1 and TRBJ2-3, with TRBD1 matching over 7 bases. After removal of 2 bases from V and 7 bases from J, the junction contained 6 bases not matched to a gene. The CDR3 length is 14 residues. The V gene's germline CDR1 is MGHRA and CDR2 YSYEKL. Here the CDR3 reads CASSQPRDSYTQYF. CDR3 coding DNA: TGCGCCAGCAGCCAACCGAGGGACAGCTATACGCAGTATTTT.

V gene TRBV5-1 combines with J gene TRBJ2-1; 9 nucleotides line up with TRBD1. The V and J ends lost 1 base and 12 bases, in that order; junction bases with no gene match: 5. This CDR3 is 13 amino acids long. The germline gives CDR1 SGHRS, CDR2 YFSETQ. The chain's CDR3 is CASSLHRGRGQFF. The DNA for the CDR3 is TGCGCCAGCAGCTTGCACAGGGGGCGCGGGCAGTTCTTC. Based on the CDR3 plus reference TRBV5-1 and TRBJ2-1, the full variable domain is KAGVTQTPRYLIKTRGQQVTLSCSPISGHRSVSWYQQTPGQGLQFLFEYFSETQRNKGNFPGRFSGRQFSNSRSEMNVSTLELGDSALYLCASSLHRGRGQFFGPGTRLTVL.

This rearrangement joins TRBV5-1 to TRBJ2-5; D call uncertain. V lost 4 bases to trimming and J lost 5 bases, with 12 bases between them. CDR1 is SGHRS and CDR2 is YFSETQ in the germline V gene. The CDR3 is 13 amino acids. CDR3 sequence (DNA): TGCGCCAGCAGCAGGGTTGTGGGGGAGACCCAGTACTTC. This translates into CASSRVVGETQYF. The complete variable domain, with remaining parts taken from reference TRBV5-1 and TRBJ2-5, reads KAGVTQTPRYLIKTRGQQVTLSCSPISGHRSVSWYQQTPGQGLQFLFEYFSETQRNKGNFPGRFSGRQFSNSRSEMNVSTLELGDSALYLCASSRVVGETQYFGPGTRLLVL.

The chain uses TRBV5-1 and TRBJ2-7; TRBD1 is a possible D gene (5 bases). This CDR3 is 15 amino acids long. Trimming shortened V by 2 bases and J by 2 bases, and 14 bases separated the two germline ends. The germline V gene has CDR1 SGHRS and CDR2 YFSETQ. The CDR3 spells CASSFISRAAYEQYF. For the CDR3, the DNA is TGCGCCAGCAGCTTTATTAGCAGGGCAGCCTACGAGCAGTACTTC.

The rearrangement links TRBV7-2 to TRBJ1-1; no reliable D call. Trimming pared 5 bases from V and 0 bases from J, leaving 10 bases between. Germline CDR1 SGHTA, CDR2 FQGNSA. The CDR3 is 14 amino acids. The CDR3 region has the DNA TGTGCCAGCAGCGCCCTCCACATGAACACTGAAGCTTTCTTT. Its protein is CASSALHMNTEAFF.

The chain combines TRBV5-1 with TRBJ2-2; D is possibly TRBD1 (5 bases). There are 16 residues in the CDR3. Looked up from germline, CDR1 is SGHRS and CDR2 is YFSETQ. Trimming stripped 5 bases from V and 0 bases from J, with 14 bases between. CDR3 sequence: CASRSGPTANTGELFF. DNA for the CDR3: TGCGCCAGCAGATCAGGGCCCACGGCGAACACCGGGGAGCTGTTTTTT.

The V and J genes are TRBV11-2 and TRBJ2-2, with 8 bases matching TRBD2. The CDR3 runs to 17 residues. The J segment lost 5 bases and the V segment lost 4 bases, leaving 12 bases of the junction unmatched. Per the germline V gene, CDR1 is SGHAT and CDR2 is FQNNGV. In DNA, the CDR3 is TGTGCCAGCAGCTCCCTAGTGAGCGGGAGACGGACCGGGGAGCTGTTTTTT. This encodes CASSSLVSGRRTGELFF.

This CDR3 reads CASSRQGSSYNEQFF. CDR3 nucleotides: TGTGCCAGCAGCAGACAGGGGAGCTCCTACAATGAGCAGTTCTTC. The chain couples TRBV6-5 to TRBJ2-1, with TRBD1 matching over 8 bases. Per the germline V gene, CDR1 is MNHEY and CDR2 is SVGAGI. V was clipped by 6 bases and J by 0 bases; unmatched bases: 4. CDR3 length: 15 amino acids.

The chain uses TRBV3-1 (or the pseudogene TRBV3-2) and TRBJ2-7; TRBD1 matches 10 bases. The junction had 5 bases not matched to a gene; V was cut back by 3 bases and J by 3 bases. There are 15 residues in the CDR3. CDR1 and CDR2 (germline): LGHDT, YNNKEL (reference sequence). The DNA for the CDR3 is TGTGCCAGCAGCCAGCCGGGACAGGGGTTCTACGAGCAGTACTTC. It codes for CASSQPGQGFYEQYF.

The rearrangement uses TRBV3-1 (or the pseudogene TRBV3-2) and TRBJ1-2; 7 positions match TRBD1. The germline V gene encodes CDR1 LGHDT and CDR2 YNNKEL (reference sequence). The CDR3 is 13 amino acids. V lost 3 bases, J lost 6 bases, and 4 bases stayed unmatched. This CDR3 reads CASSQTGPDGYTF. CDR3 in DNA: TGTGCCAGCAGCCAGACAGGGCCCGATGGCTACACCTTC.

V gene TRBV27 combines with J gene TRBJ2-1; 7 bases align to TRBD1. This CDR3 has 14 amino acids. Germline lookup yields CDR1 MNHEY and CDR2 SMNVEV (reference sequence). V lost 8 bases to trimming and J lost 8 bases; unmatched junction nucleotides: 12. For the CDR3, the DNA is TGTGCCAGCGCCCTTAGGGCAGGGGGTGATGAGCAGTTCTTC. Encoded protein: CASALRAGGDEQFF.